The source of this T cell receptor (beta chain) is a study of T cell responses to AZD1222 COVID-19 vaccine. V was pared by 2 bases and J by 0 bases, with 5 bases of the junction left unmatched. CDR1 and CDR2 from the germline V gene are SGHTS and YDEGEE. The CDR3 loop spans 15 amino acids. The data were produced by immunoSEQ multiplex PCR, yet TCRdb's version contains in-frame clones alone and is incomplete. The top ten clones hold 2.8% of a sample with 80,000 to 95,000 clones, roughly 91% of them seen once. Findings of the study overall: Variant regions that are unmutated are reportedly the target of nearly half of spike-specific TCRs. Following two doses of AZD1222, Spike-specific TCR breadth and depth rose. Sampled repertoires all dated from after the peak T cell response. White British ancestry dominated among donors, who included more females, and clonal diversity was possibly underestimated.

About this clone itself: What it binds is unknown.

This chain joins TRBV5-8 and TRBJ2-7; 7 positions match TRBD1. Here the sequenced sample was peripheral blood, taken on day 0 of MenACWY control vaccination. The TCR was taken from an adult in good health. CDR3 DNA sequence: TGTGCCAGCAGCTTACAGGGGACCCCCTCCTACGAGCAGTACTTC. Protein: CASSLQGTPSYEQYF.